This T cell receptor (beta chain) was documented in a study of response to subunit inactivated influenza vaccine. Study-wide results and limits: Authors proposed each seasonal influenza vaccination draws in few new T cells.

TCRdb reprocessed the RT-PCR reads with MiXCR, giving one entry per CDR3 protein. Here the sample spans 150,000 to 200,000 distinct CDR3 sequences, 12% being singletons. This clonotype was found a few times. Its specificity is unknown. Germline lookup yields CDR1 SGHRS and CDR2 YFSETQ. V shed 0 bases, J shed 1 base, and the junction held 5 bases outside the gene matches. The CDR3 runs 16 residues. In addition, the sample was reused for a study of T cells expressing NK-cell markers. As that study records: Scientists made TCR beta cDNA using 5'RACE template switching with UMIs. Repertoire data for TCR beta were derived from sorted T cells (CD3+CD56+NKG2C+, CD3+CD56+NKG2C- and CD3+CD56-NKG2C+). Of CD8+ T cells, about 1.0-8% belonged to dominant NKG2C+ clonotypes in several donors. The CD3+CD56-NKG2C+ fraction of several donors was also led by these clonotypes.

Sequenced here: CD8+ T cells sorted from PBMCs, sampled 12 days after vaccination. V and J are TRBV5-1 and TRBJ2-7; 9 bases match TRBD1. The sequence came from a man between 45 and 60 years old who received an inactivated influenza vaccine. The CDR3 reads CASSLDIGTGSYEQYF. The CDR3 DNA sequence: TGCGCCAGCAGCTTGGATATAGGGACAGGGTCCTACGAGCAGTACTTC.